Presented here are 30 T cell receptor beta chains from one specimen sequenced in a study of immune heterogeneity within non-small cell lung tumors. At 550 to 600 ng per sample, bulk tumor genomic DNA provided the template. Far-apart biopsies, several per primary tumor, were taken during surgery. Each patient presented with untreated, newly diagnosed non-small cell lung cancer and received curative surgery. Multiplex PCR was performed with 32 V and 13 J primers, and it amplified TCR beta CDR3. TCRdb re-derived calls from the multiplex PCR reads in MiXCR, one entry per CDR3 protein. The profile shows roughly 20,000 distinct CDR3 sequences, about 29% of them singletons. The sequencing sample was made of lung tumor tissue. Every receptor here comes from a man aged 40-49 years with non-small cell lung cancer.

In its sample, this clonotype was seen many times. The rearrangement joins TRBV20-1 to TRBJ2-1, with 8 bases fitting TRBD2. The CDR3 is 16 residues long. V was pared by 0 bases and J by 9 bases, with 13 bases of the junction left unmatched. Germline-derived CDR1 and CDR2 are DFQATT and SNEGSKA (reference sequence). The CDR3 here is CSARDITSGTRGEQFF. In DNA, the CDR3 is TGCAGTGCTAGAGATATCACTAGCGGTACCCGGGGTGAGCAGTTCTTC.

By its share, this clonotype is medium-sized. This chain links TRBV28 with TRBJ2-7, with D perhaps matching TRBD1 or TRBD2 (6 bases each). Trimming stripped 6 bases from V and 4 bases from J, with 25 bases between. This CDR3 contains 17 residues. CDR1 is MDHEN, CDR2 SYDVKM, per germline. CDR3 amino acids: CASSEAAGVLGGYEQYF. The CDR3 nucleotides are TGTGCCAGCAGCGAAGCGGCAGGGGTCCTCGGGGGTTACGAGCAGTACTTC. The complete variable domain, with remaining parts taken from reference TRBV28 and TRBJ2-7, reads DVKVTQSSRYLVKRTGEKVFLECVQDMDHENMFWYRQDPGLGLRLIYFSYDVKMKEKGDIPEGYSVSREKKERFSLILESASTNQTSMYLCASSEAAGVLGGYEQYFGPGTRLTVT.

This clonotype was found many times. The V call is TRBV12-3 or TRBV12-4, the J call TRBJ1-6; D unclear. The V gene lost 2 bases and the J gene lost 6 bases, with 11 bases spanning the gap. The CDR3 length is 15 residues. The CDR3 here is CASSLQARGNSPLHF. CDR3 sequence (DNA): TGTGCCAGCAGTTTACAGGCCCGGGGTAATTCACCCCTCCACTTT.

This clonotype was detected only a few times. The chain is built from TRBV20-1 and TRBJ1-1; 10 bases fit TRBD1. The germline V gene has CDR1 DFQATT and CDR2 SNEGSKA (reference sequence). V dropped 4 bases and J dropped 1; count of bases not matched to a gene: 3. The CDR3 extends over 14 amino acids. The CDR3 DNA sequence: TGCAGTGCTACAAGGACAGGGGGGAACACTGAAGCTTTCTTT. Protein product: CSATRTGGNTEAFF.

This clonotype appeared a single time. One end of the junction is discordant with germline, which a read error may explain. This chain connects TRBV6-1 to TRBJ2-1; tentatively, D is TRBD2 (5 bases). CDR1 is MNHNS, CDR2 SASEGT, per germline. This CDR3 is 15 amino acids long. CDR3 sequence reads: CSSTLDLFRYNEQFF. The CDR3 DNA reads as TGTTCCAGCACCCTGGACTTATTCAGGTACAATGAGCAGTTCTTC.

This clonotype was counted many times. This rearrangement joins TRBV10-3 to TRBJ2-3; no clear D gene. CDR3 length: 14 amino acids. Germline CDR1 reads ENHRY; CDR2 reads SYGVKD. V dropped 6 bases and J dropped 2 bases, with 12 bases sitting between them. As DNA, the CDR3 is TGTGCCATCAGGCATGGACCGGACACAGATACGCAGTATTTT. Amino acids: CAIRHGPDTDTQYF.

Only a few counts were recorded for this clonotype. V and J are TRBV5-1 and TRBJ2-3; D gene ambiguous. With 0 bases removed from V and 0 bases from J, the gap between germline ends came to 8 bases. The CDR3 spans 15 residues. Germline CDR1 SGHRS, CDR2 YFSETQ. The CDR3 spells CASSLGGSSTDTQYF. CDR3 sequence (DNA): TGCGCCAGCAGCTTGGGGGGATCTAGCACAGATACGCAGTATTTT.

This clonotype occurred a few times. V usage is TRBV2 and J usage is TRBJ1-1; D gene ambiguous. Germline CDR1 is SNHLY and CDR2 is FYNNEI. The V and J ends lost 6 bases and 1 base respectively, with 9 bases between them. There are 13 residues in the CDR3. The CDR3 here is CASRATENTEAFF. The CDR3, as DNA: TGTGCCAGCAGAGCAACGGAGAACACTGAAGCTTTCTTT. Using reference TRBV2 and TRBJ1-1 for the parts outside the CDR3, the full variable domain is EPEVTQTPSHQVTQMGQEVILRCVPISNHLYFYWYRQILGQKVEFLVSFYNNEISEKSEIFDDQFSVERPDGSNFTLKIRSTKLEDSAMYFCASRATENTEAFFGQGTRLTVV.

The V and J genes are TRBV3-1 and TRBJ2-2, with TRBD1 matching over 11 bases. CDR1 is LGHDT, CDR2 YNNKEL, per germline (reference sequence). V shed 6 bases, J shed 2 bases, and the junction held 5 bases outside the gene matches. The CDR3 contains 16 residues. The chain's CDR3 is CASRDRGRANTGELFF. CDR3 nucleotides: TGTGCCAGCAGGGACAGGGGGCGAGCTAACACCGGGGAGCTGTTTTTT.

To note about this clonotype: No conserved phenylalanine or tryptophan ends this CDR3, so it is likely a read error. This rearrangement joins TRBV19 to TRBJ2-2; 8 bases agree with TRBD1. Germline loops: CDR1 LNHDA, CDR2 SQIVND (reference sequence). There are 15 residues in the CDR3. The V segment lost 5 bases and the J segment 6 bases; nucleotides outside the gene matches: 8. The CDR3 bases are TGTGCCAGTAGTGGACAGGGTGAAGTCCCCGGGGAGCTGTTTATT. Translating it yields CASSGQGEVPGELFI.

Worth noting for this clonotype: It may be a read error: a sequence one base away is much more abundant. The V and J genes are TRBV10-3 and TRBJ2-2; D gene unclear. V gave up 8 bases and J gave up 2 bases, with 12 bases separating them. The CDR3 has 14 amino acids. The germline gives CDR1 ENHRY, CDR2 SYGVKD. The DNA for the CDR3 is TGTGCCATCGGTGCGATCGTTAACACCGGGGAGCTGTTTTTT. This encodes CAIGAIVNTGELFF.

In the case of this clonotype: This sequence may be a read error, since a much larger clone differs from it by one base. The J gene is TRBJ2-1, the V gene TRBV7-2, with D maybe TRBD2 (5 bases). Between the trimmed V and J ends, which lost 0 bases and 9 bases, there was a span of 12 bases. The V gene's germline CDR1 is SGHTA and CDR2 FQGNSA. The length of the CDR3 is 14 residues. The CDR3 DNA follows: TGTGCCAGCAGCTTAGCGCGGGTGGCGGGTGAGCAGTTCTTC. Its protein is CASSLARVAGEQFF.

A word on this clonotype: One base away lies a much larger clone, so this may be a sequencing read error. This chain connects TRBV11-2 to TRBJ2-7; D is uncertain. V dropped 5 bases and J dropped 3 bases, with 14 bases sitting between them. This CDR3 region has 14 residues. Looked up from germline, CDR1 is SGHAT and CDR2 is FQNNGV. As DNA, the CDR3 is TGTGCCAGCAGCCGAGGATGGGGAATCTACGAGCAGTACTTC. It is translated as CASSRGWGIYEQYF. Full variable domain (missing parts from reference TRBV11-2 and TRBJ2-7): EAGVAQSPRYKIIEKRQSVAFWCNPISGHATLYWYQQILGQGPKLLIQFQNNGVVDDSQLPKDRFSAERLKGVDSTLKIQPAKLEDSAVYLCASSRGWGIYEQYFGPGTRLTVT.

This clonotype was observed many times. This rearrangement joins TRBV20-1 to TRBJ2-7; D call uncertain. The CDR3 sequence is 12 residues long. Trimming took 3 bases from V and 4 from J, leaving 10 bases between them. In germline, CDR1 is DFQATT, CDR2 SNEGSKA (reference sequence). The CDR3 nucleotides read TGCAGTGCTAGGAAAACTCGGTACGAGCAGTACTTC. Translating gives CSARKTRYEQYF.

The V call is TRBV5-1, the J call TRBJ1-1; no firm D call. Trimming stripped 0 bases from V and 1 base from J, with 7 bases between. Germline CDR1 reads SGHRS; CDR2 reads YFSETQ. The CDR3 extends over 14 amino acids. CDR3 bases: TGCGCCAGCAGCTTGGACATGCGGAACACTGAAGCTTTCTTT. It codes for CASSLDMRNTEAFF.

In the case of this clonotype: A much larger clone lies one base from this, so it may be a read error. This chain joins TRBV19 and TRBJ2-3; 7 bases match TRBD2. V gave up 6 bases and J gave up 2 bases; unmatched junction bases: 14. Germline values: CDR1 LNHDA, CDR2 SQIVND (reference sequence). This CDR3 has 17 residues. This CDR3 is CASRPRLSGTITDTQYF. For the CDR3, the DNA is TGTGCCAGTAGACCACGTTTAAGCGGGACCATCACAGATACGCAGTATTTT.

In its sample, this clonotype was seen a few times. V usage is TRBV7-9 and J usage is TRBJ2-5; maybe TRBD2 (6 bases). Germline lookup yields CDR1 SEHNR and CDR2 FQNEAQ (reference sequence). The CDR3 contains 16 residues. Trimming cost V 3 bases and J 2 bases, with 16 bases left between them. CDR3: CASSFGKGTPQETQYF. CDR3 DNA sequence: TGTGCCAGCAGCTTCGGGAAGGGGACTCCACAAGAGACCCAGTACTTC.

A word on this clonotype: A much bigger clone sits one base away, suggesting this may be a read error. V and J are TRBV2 and TRBJ2-6; 9 bases are shared with TRBD1. Germline CDR1 and CDR2: SNHLY and FYNNEI. The CDR3 totals 20 residues. The CDR3 DNA follows: TGTTCCAGCAGTGAATTGGGAGGGACAGGGACTCTCTCTGGGGCCAACGTCCTGACTTTC. This gives the protein CSSSELGGTGTLSGANVLTF.

This clonotype ranks as medium-sized (0.01 to 0.1%). J is TRBJ1-5 and V is TRBV7-8; 9 nucleotides line up with TRBD1. From germline, CDR1 is SGHVS and CDR2 FQNEAQ. With 5 bases clipped from V and 6 bases from J, the junction kept 8 bases outside the gene matches. The CDR3 length is 15 residues. The CDR3, as DNA: TGTGCCAGCAGCGCGACAGGGGGTTTGTCTCAGCCCCAGCATTTT. It specifies CASSATGGLSQPQHF.

This clonotype rates as medium-sized. The chain employs TRBV20-1 and TRBJ1-6, with D unclear. V gave up 1 base and J gave up 7 bases, with 11 bases separating them. Germline CDR1 and CDR2: DFQATT and SNEGSKA (reference sequence). This CDR3 contains 14 residues. CDR3 bases: TGCAGTGCTAGAGTGGGAGGCAGAAATTCACCCCTCCACTTT. Translation gives CSARVGGRNSPLHF.

The chain's CDR3 is CASRDRVGIWPQHF. CDR3 in DNA: TGTGCCAGCAGGGACAGGGTCGGAATCTGGCCCCAGCATTTT. This sequence joins TRBV6-1 and TRBJ1-5, with 8 bases that match TRBD1. This CDR3 is 14 amino acids long. J gave up 9 bases and V 6 bases, and 10 bases lay outside the gene matches. CDR1 MNHNS and CDR2 SASEGT come from the germline V gene.

The chain uses TRBV12-3 or TRBV12-4 and TRBJ2-1; D gene uncertain. Trimming pared 6 bases from V and 7 bases from J, leaving 10 bases between. This CDR3 has 12 residues. The CDR3 sequence is CASSYSINEQFF. The CDR3 DNA reads TGTGCCAGCAGCTATTCTATAAATGAGCAGTTCTTC.

Many counts were recorded for this clonotype. This chain uses TRBV19 with TRBJ1-5; a weak D match, TRBD1 (6 bases). CDR1 and CDR2 (germline): LNHDA, SQIVND (reference sequence). V gave up 8 bases and J gave up 0 bases, with 11 bases separating them. CDR3 length: 14 residues. The CDR3 coding sequence is TGTGCCAGTCGGACAGTCCTTAGCAATCAGCCCCAGCATTTT. It is translated as CASRTVLSNQPQHF.

About this clonotype: This clone may be a read error of a much larger clone one base away. The V and J genes are TRBV6-1 and TRBJ1-6; D possibly corresponds to TRBD1 (5 bases). Germline V gene data show CDR1 as MNHNS and CDR2 as SASEGT. Trimming stripped 5 bases from V and 5 bases from J, with 13 bases between. The CDR3 runs to 15 residues. The CDR3 spells CASSPDTGNNSPLHF. The CDR3, as DNA: TGTGCCAGCAGTCCGGACACCGGGAATAATTCACCCCTCCACTTT.

The J gene is TRBJ1-1, the V gene TRBV4-1; possible D gene TRBD1, 5 bases. Trimming cost V 1 base and J 2 bases, with 8 bases left between them. This CDR3 spans 14 amino acids. From germline, CDR1 is MGHRA and CDR2 YSYEKL. CDR3 nucleotide sequence: TGCGCCAGCAGCCAAGCCGGGACCAACACTGAAGCTTTCTTT. It is translated as CASSQAGTNTEAFF.

By share of the sample, this clonotype is medium-sized. This chain uses TRBV24-1 with TRBJ2-1, with D uncertain. There are 11 residues in the CDR3. The germline V gene has CDR1 KGHDR and CDR2 SFDVKD. Between the trimmed V and J ends, which lost 2 bases and 8 bases, there was a span of 3 bases. The DNA for the CDR3 is TGTGCCACCAGTGATTCTTATGAGCAGTTCTTC. It is translated as CATSDSYEQFF.

The chain links TRBV6-9 to TRBJ2-2; TRBD2 aligns across 9 bases. The CDR3 sequence is 17 residues long. In germline, CDR1 is MNHGY, CDR2 SVAAGI. Trimming removed 3 bases from V and 2 bases from J; junction bases left unmatched: 7. The CDR3 DNA is TGTGCCAGCAGTTACTCGAATAGCGGGAGCAACACCGGGGAGCTGTTTTTT. Translated, it gives CASSYSNSGSNTGELFF.

Concerning this clonotype: Its ends do not fully match the called genes, so a read error is possible. CDR3: CASSPVIREGHRYAVF. CDR3 in DNA: TGCGCCAGCAGCCCGGTGATCAGGGAGGGACACAGATACGCAGTATTT. The chain combines TRBV5-1 with TRBJ2-3; D may be TRBD2 (7 bases). This CDR3 is built from 16 residues. Germline loops: CDR1 SGHRS, CDR2 YFSETQ.

Turning to this clonotype: This clone may be a read error of a much larger clone one base away. The V and J genes are TRBV5-1 and TRBJ2-7, with 8 bases aligning to TRBD2. V gave up 4 bases and J gave up 3 bases; unmatched junction bases: 6. The CDR3 runs to 14 residues. Germline CDR1 SGHRS, CDR2 YFSETQ. CDR3: CASSPSGRVYEQYF. DNA for the CDR3: TGCGCCAGCAGCCCCAGCGGGAGAGTCTACGAGCAGTACTTC.

This clonotype has at least ten counts. This CDR3 reads CASRRDGGKYGYTF. The DNA of the CDR3 is TGTGCCAGCAGGAGGGACGGGGGAAAGTATGGCTACACCTTC. The chain couples TRBV27 to TRBJ1-2; weak D call: TRBD1 (5 bases). Germline-derived CDR1 and CDR2 are MNHEY and SMNVEV (reference sequence). The CDR3 totals 14 residues. Trimming removed 6 bases from V and 5 bases from J, with 16 bases in between.